The next 20 T cell receptor beta chains were all read from a single sample in a study of blood T cell repertoires in COVID-19. Clones were sequenced by immunoSEQ multiplex PCR, and TCRdb holds only the in-frame ones, with some missing. The table records around 250,000 clones, about nine tenths of them present only once. Sequences were obtained from peripheral blood. The source is a man aged 25 to 45 who had recovered from COVID-19.

The chain has TRBV10-2 and TRBJ2-3; D may be TRBD2 (6 bases). V lost 5 bases, J lost 4 bases, and 13 bases lay in between. The CDR3 is 14 residues long. Germline CDR1 WSHSY, CDR2 SAAADI. The DNA of the CDR3 is TGCGCCAGCAGTAGGTCTAGCGAATCAGATACGCAGTATTTT. Translated, it gives CASSRSSESDTQYF.

CDR3 sequence reads: CASSLGRVNTEAFF. The DNA for the CDR3 is TGTGCCAGCAGTCTGGGCAGGGTAAACACTGAAGCTTTCTTT. This chain links TRBV25-1 with TRBJ1-1; weak D call: TRBD1 (5 bases). Germline V CDR1 and CDR2: MGHDK, SYGVNS. V lost 5 bases, J lost 2 bases, and 12 bases lay in between. The CDR3 has 14 amino acids.

The genes are TRBV4-2 and TRBJ2-3, with a tentative D call TRBD2 (5 bases). V was trimmed by 0 bases and J by 0 bases, leaving 7 bases between them. CDR3 length: 15 amino acids. Looked up from germline, CDR1 is LGHNA and CDR2 is YNFKEQ. DNA of the CDR3: TGTGCCAGCAGCCAAGAGGCTAGCAGCACAGATACGCAGTATTTT. As protein: CASSQEASSTDTQYF.

This chain uses TRBV7-9 with TRBJ2-1, with D hard to call. The CDR3 sequence is 11 residues long. Trimming took 8 bases from V and 7 from J, leaving 9 bases between them. Germline values: CDR1 SEHNR, CDR2 FQNEAQ (reference sequence). The CDR3 nucleotides read TGTGCCAGCGCGGTCGGAAATGAGCAGTTCTTC. It specifies CASAVGNEQFF.

The chain uses TRBV6-5 and TRBJ1-2; 9 positions match TRBD1. CDR1 and CDR2 (germline): MNHEY, SVGAGI. V lost 6 bases to trimming and J lost 4 bases; unmatched junction nucleotides: 9. The CDR3 has 15 amino acids. CDR3: CASSARTGVGYGYTF. CDR3 nucleotides: TGTGCCAGCAGCGCGCGGACAGGGGTGGGCTATGGCTACACCTTC.

V and J are TRBV13 and TRBJ1-6; D gene uncertain. In germline, CDR1 is PRHDT, CDR2 FYEKMQ (reference sequence). The length of the CDR3 is 16 residues. Trimming took off 0 bases at V and 3 bases at J, with 9 bases between the two ends. The CDR3 nucleotides read TGTGCCAGCAGCTTAGGGAGACACGACTATAATTCACCCCTCCACTTT. It specifies CASSLGRHDYNSPLHF.

The chain carries TRBV5-4 and TRBJ2-5; D remains ambiguous. CDR3 length: 15 amino acids. The V end lost 0 bases, the J end lost 5 bases, and 14 bases lay between the germline ends. Germline loops: CDR1 SGHNT, CDR2 YYREEE (reference sequence). CDR3 in DNA: TGTGCCAGCAGCTTGGTTGGAAAGGTGAGGGAGACCCAGTACTTC. This gives the protein CASSLVGKVRETQYF.

The CDR3, as DNA: TGCAGCGTTGAGGAACAGGGGGCTGGTTCACCCCTCCACTTT. This codes for CSVEEQGAGSPLHF. This chain links TRBV29-1 with TRBJ1-6, with 9 nucleotides matching TRBD1. The germline CDR1 and CDR2 sequences are SQVTM and ANQGSEA. J was trimmed by 9 bases and V by 3 bases; bases with no gene match: 6. The CDR3 length is 14 residues.

The chain carries TRBV6-5 and TRBJ2-7; 7 bases map to TRBD2. CDR3 length equals 13 residues. In germline, CDR1 is MNHEY, CDR2 SVGAGI. V shed 5 bases and J 0 bases; nucleotides not matched to a gene: 1. The DNA for the CDR3 is TGTGCCAGCAGTCGGGGGGTCTCCTACGAGCAGTACTTC. Encoded protein: CASSRGVSYEQYF.

V and J are TRBV19 and TRBJ2-6, with 8 bases that match TRBD1. The CDR3 contains 18 residues. With V trimmed by 4 bases and J by 3 bases, 11 bases remained unmatched. Per germline, CDR1 LNHDA and CDR2 SQIVND (reference sequence). The CDR3 DNA reads as TGTGCCAGTAGTAGAGGGAGGCAGGGGGCGCTTGGGGCCAACGTCCTGACTTTC. It encodes CASSRGRQGALGANVLTF.

This sequence joins TRBV7-7 and TRBJ1-2; possibly TRBD1 for D (6 bases). V was pared by 5 bases and J by 4 bases, with 26 bases between. The CDR3 consists of 18 residues. Germline assignment: CDR1 SSHAT and CDR2 FNYEAQ (reference sequence). The CDR3 bases are TGTGCCAGCAGCCACTTACCGCGGACAGAACCCTCGGTCTATGGCTACACCTTC. Amino acid sequence: CASSHLPRTEPSVYGYTF.

This clone has a handful of counts. The V and J genes are TRBV7-2 and TRBJ2-4; no reliable D call. The CDR3 consists of 16 residues. Trimming removed 4 bases from V and 0 bases from J, with 13 bases in between. The germline CDR1 and CDR2 sequences are SGHTA and FQGNSA. Written as DNA, the CDR3 is TGTGCCAGCAGCTCGCCTACGATGAGAGCCAAAAACATTCAGTACTTC. Translation: CASSSPTMRAKNIQYF. The complete variable domain, with remaining parts taken from reference TRBV7-2 and TRBJ2-4, reads GAGVSQSPSNKVTEKGKDVELRCDPISGHTALYWYRQSLGQGLEFLIYFQGNSAPDKSGLPSDRFSAERTGGSVSTLTIQRTQQEDSAVYLCASSSPTMRAKNIQYFGAGTRLSVL.

A single count supports this clone. The rearrangement uses TRBV19 and TRBJ1-4; D gene ambiguous. The CDR3 covers 15 residues. Germline V gene lookup returns CDR1 LNHDA and CDR2 SQIVND (reference sequence). V was trimmed by 1 base and J by 0 bases, leaving 6 bases between them. The CDR3 sequence: CASSIARSTNEKLFF. In DNA, the CDR3 is TGTGCCAGTAGTATAGCGAGGTCAACTAATGAAAAACTGTTTTTT.

J is TRBJ1-1 and V is TRBV30; 7 bases align to TRBD1. The CDR3 is 14 residues long. V shed 7 bases and J 1 base; nucleotides not matched to a gene: 9. The germline CDR1 and CDR2 sequences are GTSNPN and SVGIG (reference sequence). CDR3 protein: CASRPGQTNTEAFF. The CDR3 DNA is TGTGCCTCGCGACCGGGACAGACGAACACTGAAGCTTTCTTT.

This chain links TRBV5-1 with TRBJ2-7; TRBD1 agrees at 10 bases. The length of the CDR3 is 14 residues. V lost 3 bases to trimming and J lost 5 bases; unmatched junction nucleotides: 5. Germline assignment: CDR1 SGHRS and CDR2 YFSETQ. CDR3 bases: TGCGCCAGCAGCTCGGGACAGGGGATCCACGAGCAGTACTTC. Protein sequence: CASSSGQGIHEQYF.

The chain has TRBV6-4 and TRBJ1-1; unclear D gene. Trimming pared 2 bases from V and 4 bases from J, leaving 8 bases between. CDR3 length: 13 amino acids. Germline V gives CDR1 MRHNA, CDR2 SNTAGT. The CDR3 loop is CASSDPGITEAFF. For the CDR3, the DNA is TGTGCCAGCAGTGACCCGGGTATCACTGAAGCTTTCTTT.

The chain employs TRBV9 and TRBJ1-1, with D possibly TRBD1 on 5 matching bases. V lost 0 bases to trimming and J lost 1 base, with 7 bases between them. Germline lookup yields CDR1 SGDLS and CDR2 YYNGEE. The CDR3 contains 14 residues. The CDR3 loop reads CASSVGQTNTEAFF. In nucleotides, the CDR3 is TGTGCCAGCAGCGTAGGACAGACGAACACTGAAGCTTTCTTT.

This chain links TRBV6-5 with TRBJ2-5, with 8 bases lining up with TRBD2. The germline CDR1 and CDR2 sequences are MNHEY and SVGAGI. After removal of 6 bases from V and 4 bases from J, the junction contained 10 bases not matched to a gene. The CDR3 is 15 residues long. The DNA of the CDR3 is TGTGCCAGCAGCCGGGGGGGCGGGGCTCGAGAGACCCAGTACTTC. Encoded protein: CASSRGGGARETQYF.

The chain joins TRBV5-1 to TRBJ2-2; 10 bases fit TRBD1. With V trimmed by 4 bases and J by 0 bases, 3 bases remained unmatched. Germline assignment: CDR1 SGHRS and CDR2 YFSETQ. This CDR3 has 16 residues. In DNA form, the CDR3 reads TGCGCCAGCAGCAAAGGACAGGGGGCGAACACCGGGGAGCTGTTTTTT. Its protein is CASSKGQGANTGELFF.

This rearrangement joins TRBV29-1 to TRBJ1-2; D ambiguous. The germline V gene has CDR1 SQVTM and CDR2 ANQGSEA. V lost 7 bases and J 5 bases, leaving 17 bases between the germline ends. This CDR3 has 13 amino acids. This chain's CDR3 is CSASTEKTYGYTF. The CDR3 DNA reads TGCAGCGCTTCGACTGAAAAGACGTATGGCTACACCTTC.